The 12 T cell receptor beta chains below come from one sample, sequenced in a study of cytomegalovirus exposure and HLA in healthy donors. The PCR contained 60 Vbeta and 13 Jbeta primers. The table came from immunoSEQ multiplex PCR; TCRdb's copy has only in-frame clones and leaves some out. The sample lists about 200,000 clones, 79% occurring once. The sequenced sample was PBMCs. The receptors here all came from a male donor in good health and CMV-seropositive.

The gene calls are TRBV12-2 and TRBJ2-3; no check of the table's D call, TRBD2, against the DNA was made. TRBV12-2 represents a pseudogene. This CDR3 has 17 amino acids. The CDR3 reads CASRSPLAGASTDTQYF. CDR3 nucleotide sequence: TGTGCAAGTCGCTCACCCCTAGCGGGAGCTAGCACAGATACGCAGTATTTT.

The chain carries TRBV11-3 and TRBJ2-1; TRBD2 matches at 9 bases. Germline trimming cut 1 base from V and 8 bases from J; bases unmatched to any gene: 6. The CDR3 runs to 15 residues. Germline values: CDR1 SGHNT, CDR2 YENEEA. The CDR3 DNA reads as TGTGCCAGCAGCTTAGGCGGGAGGGCCGCGGATGAGCAGTTCTTC. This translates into CASSLGGRAADEQFF.

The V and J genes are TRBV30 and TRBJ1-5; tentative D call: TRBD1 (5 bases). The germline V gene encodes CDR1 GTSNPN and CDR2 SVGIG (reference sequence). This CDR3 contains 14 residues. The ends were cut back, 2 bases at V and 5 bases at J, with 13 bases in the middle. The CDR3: CAWSNQGFHQPQHF. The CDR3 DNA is TGTGCCTGGAGTAACCAGGGTTTTCATCAGCCCCAGCATTTT.

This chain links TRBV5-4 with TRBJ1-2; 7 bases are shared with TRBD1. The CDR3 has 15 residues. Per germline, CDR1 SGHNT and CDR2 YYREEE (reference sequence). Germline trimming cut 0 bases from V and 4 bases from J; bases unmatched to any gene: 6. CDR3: CASSLEGGSGYGYTF. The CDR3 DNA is TGTGCCAGCAGCTTGGAAGGGGGCTCGGGCTATGGCTACACCTTC.

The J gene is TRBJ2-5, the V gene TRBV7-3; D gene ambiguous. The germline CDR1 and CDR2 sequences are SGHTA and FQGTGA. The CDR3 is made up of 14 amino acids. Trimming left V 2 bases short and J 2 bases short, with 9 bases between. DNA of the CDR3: TGTGCCAGCAGCTTAGGGCTGCAACAAGAGACCCAGTACTTC. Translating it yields CASSLGLQQETQYF. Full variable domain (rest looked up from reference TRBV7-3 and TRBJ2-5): GAGVSQTPSNKVTEKGKYVELRCDPISGHTALYWYRQSLGQGPEFLIYFQGTGAADDSGLPNDRFFAVRPEGSVSTLKIQRTERGDSAVYLCASSLGLQQETQYFGPGTRLLVL.

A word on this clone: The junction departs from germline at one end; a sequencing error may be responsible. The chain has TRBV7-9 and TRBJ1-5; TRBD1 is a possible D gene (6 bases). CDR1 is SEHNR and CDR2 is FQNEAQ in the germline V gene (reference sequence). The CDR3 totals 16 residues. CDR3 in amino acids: CSSGVEQGYSNQPQHF. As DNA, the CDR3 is TGTTCCAGCGGCGTCGAACAGGGATATAGCAATCAGCCCCAGCATTTT.

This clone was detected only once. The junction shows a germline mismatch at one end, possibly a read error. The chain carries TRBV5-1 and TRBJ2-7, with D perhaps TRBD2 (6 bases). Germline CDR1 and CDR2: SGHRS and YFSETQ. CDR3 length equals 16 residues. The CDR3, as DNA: TGCGCCAGCAGCTATTCCCTAAGCGGGTCGGCCTACGGGCAGTACTTC. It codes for CASSYSLSGSAYGQYF.

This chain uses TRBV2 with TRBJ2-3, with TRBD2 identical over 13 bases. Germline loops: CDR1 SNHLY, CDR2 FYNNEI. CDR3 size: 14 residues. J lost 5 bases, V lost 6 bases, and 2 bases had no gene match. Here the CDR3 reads CASRLAGGGDTQYF. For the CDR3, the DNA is TGTGCCAGCAGACTAGCGGGGGGGGGAGATACGCAGTATTTT.

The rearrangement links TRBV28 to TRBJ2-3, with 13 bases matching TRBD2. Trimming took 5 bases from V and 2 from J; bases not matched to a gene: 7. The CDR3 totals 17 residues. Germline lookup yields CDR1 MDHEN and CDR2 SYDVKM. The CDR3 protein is CASSAPLAGGNTDTQYF. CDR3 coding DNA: TGTGCCAGCAGTGCCCCACTAGCGGGAGGGAACACAGATACGCAGTATTTT.

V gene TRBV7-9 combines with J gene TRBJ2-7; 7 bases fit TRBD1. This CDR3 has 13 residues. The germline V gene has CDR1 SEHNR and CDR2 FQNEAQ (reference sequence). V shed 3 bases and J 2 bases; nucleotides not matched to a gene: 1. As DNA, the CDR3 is TGTGCCAGCAGCTTTGGGACAGCCTACGAGCAGTACTTC. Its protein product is CASSFGTAYEQYF.

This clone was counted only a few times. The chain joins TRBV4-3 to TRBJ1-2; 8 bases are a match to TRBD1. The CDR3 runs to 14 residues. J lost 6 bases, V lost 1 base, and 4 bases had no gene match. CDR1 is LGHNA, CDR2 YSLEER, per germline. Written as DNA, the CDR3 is TGCGCCAGCAGCCAAGTTGGACAGGGAGATGGCTACACCTTC. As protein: CASSQVGQGDGYTF.

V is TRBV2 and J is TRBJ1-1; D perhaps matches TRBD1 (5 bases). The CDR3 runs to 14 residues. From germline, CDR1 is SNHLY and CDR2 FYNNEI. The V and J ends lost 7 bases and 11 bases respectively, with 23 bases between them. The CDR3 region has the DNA TGTGCCAGCATTCGGACGGGGGTGGGGGATCGGGCTTTCTTT. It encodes CASIRTGVGDRAFF.